The 9 T cell receptor beta chains presented below share a single source sample, sequenced in a study of blood T cell repertoires in COVID-19. Some clones are missing from TCRdb's copy, which holds only in-frame ones; the method was immunoSEQ multiplex PCR. This table has approximately 73,000 clones, around nine tenths appearing once. The sequencing sample was made of peripheral blood. The receptors were sampled from a woman aged 60 to 75 with acute or convalescent COVID-19.

V is TRBV7-9 and J is TRBJ1-2, with TRBD1 as a possible D gene (6 bases). The CDR3 is 15 residues long. Germline CDR1 reads SEHNR; CDR2 reads FQNEAQ (reference sequence). The V and J ends lost 3 bases and 2 bases respectively, with 13 bases between them. The DNA of the CDR3 is TGTGCCAGCAGCTTTGGGGACATAGCAAACTATGGCTACACCTTC. It is translated as CASSFGDIANYGYTF.

Details on this clone: At the DNA level, this CDR3 is encoded by other sequences in the same sample as well. V gene TRBV6-2 or TRBV6-3 combines with J gene TRBJ1-6, with TRBD1 matching over 11 bases. Germline V lookup: CDR1 MNHEY, CDR2 SVGEGT. V was clipped by 6 bases and J by 9 bases; unmatched bases: 4. This CDR3 has 14 amino acids. CDR3 in amino acids: CASSSGTGGSPLHF. The CDR3 DNA reads as TGTGCCAGCAGCTCCGGGACAGGGGGTTCACCCCTCCACTTT.

The chain employs TRBV4-2 and TRBJ1-5, with 7 bases fitting TRBD1. The germline V gene encodes CDR1 LGHNA and CDR2 YNFKEQ. V lost 4 bases and J lost 7; bases outside the gene matches: 10. The CDR3 contains 15 residues. CDR3 in DNA: TGTGCCAGCAGCCCGGGGACAGTAAGGGGACAGCCCCAGCATTTT. Residues: CASSPGTVRGQPQHF.

This clone occurred a few times. The gene calls are TRBV28 and TRBJ2-3; D possibly corresponds to TRBD1 (6 bases). The CDR3 is 15 residues long. V lost 5 bases to trimming and J lost 0 bases, with 12 bases between them. Germline V gene data show CDR1 as MDHEN and CDR2 as SYDVKM. CDR3 DNA: TGTGCCAGCAGTCCCCGGGACACCAGCACAGATACGCAGTATTTT. It codes for CASSPRDTSTDTQYF. Supplemented by reference TRBV28 and TRBJ2-3, the full variable domain reads DVKVTQSSRYLVKRTGEKVFLECVQDMDHENMFWYRQDPGLGLRLIYFSYDVKMKEKGDIPEGYSVSREKKERFSLILESASTNQTSMYLCASSPRDTSTDTQYFGPGTRLTVL.

The chain joins TRBV7-3 to TRBJ2-1; 9 bases match TRBD2. Germline CDR1 is SGHTA and CDR2 is FQGTGA. Trimming took 1 base from V and 3 from J; bases not matched to a gene: 7. The CDR3 sequence is 17 residues long. This chain's CDR3 is CASSLKDSGRGYNEQFF. CDR3 DNA: TGTGCCAGCAGCTTAAAGGATAGCGGGAGAGGCTACAATGAGCAGTTCTTC. Using reference TRBV7-3 and TRBJ2-1 for the parts outside the CDR3, the full variable domain is GAGVSQTPSNKVTEKGKYVELRCDPISGHTALYWYRQSLGQGPEFLIYFQGTGAADDSGLPNDRFFAVRPEGSVSTLKIQRTERGDSAVYLCASSLKDSGRGYNEQFFGPGTRLTVL.

The chain combines TRBV6-5 with TRBJ1-5; D is possibly TRBD1 (6 bases). The CDR3 consists of 14 residues. V lost 0 bases and J lost 7, with 10 bases in between. Germline V gives CDR1 MNHEY, CDR2 SVGAGI. CDR3 in amino acids: CASSYSRGSQPQHF. DNA of the CDR3: TGTGCCAGCAGTTACTCGAGGGGGTCCCAGCCCCAGCATTTT.

V usage is TRBV20-1 and J usage is TRBJ2-3, with no clear D. V gave up 3 bases and J gave up 3 bases, with 7 bases separating them. In germline, CDR1 is DFQATT, CDR2 SNEGSKA (reference sequence). The CDR3 extends over 12 amino acids. CDR3 loop: CSASIPTDTQYF. In nucleotides, the CDR3 is TGCAGTGCTAGTATCCCGACAGATACGCAGTATTTT.

This clone was seen once. The chain couples TRBV28 to TRBJ2-3; TRBD2 matches at 9 bases. The CDR3 covers 20 residues. With 2 bases clipped from V and 2 bases from J, the junction kept 17 bases outside the gene matches. CDR1 and CDR2 from the germline V gene are MDHEN and SYDVKM. The CDR3 DNA reads as TGTGCCAGCAGTTTAAGAAGGGGACTAAGAGCGGGGGGATCCACAGATACGCAGTATTTT. Protein: CASSLRRGLRAGGSTDTQYF.

The V gene is TRBV29-1, the J gene TRBJ1-6, with a tentative D call TRBD1 (5 bases). Germline values: CDR1 SQVTM, CDR2 ANQGSEA. V lost 7 bases to trimming and J lost 8 bases, with 15 bases between them. The CDR3 consists of 13 residues. The CDR3 is CSAKRPGDSPLHF. In DNA form, the CDR3 reads TGCAGCGCCAAACGCCCGGGGGATTCACCCCTCCACTTT. The full variable domain, its missing parts supplied by reference TRBV29-1 and TRBJ1-6, is SAVISQKPSRDICQRGTSLTIQCQVDSQVTMMFWYRQQPGQSLTLIATANQGSEATYESGFVIDKFPISRPNLTFSTLTVSNMSPEDSSIYLCSAKRPGDSPLHFGNGTRLTVT.